This T cell receptor beta chain was observed in a study of PD-1 blockade in classical Hodgkin lymphoma. Germline CDR1 MNHNS, CDR2 SASEGT. CDR3 size: 13 residues. Trimming took 3 bases from V and 6 from J, leaving 12 bases between them. The table lists this clone with a count of one. The antigen remains undetermined. Study-wide results and limits: Diversity in CD4+ TCRs, unlike that measured in CD8+ TCRs, had risen significantly by C4D1. Newly diagnosed patients were reported to exhibit reduced baseline TCR diversity relative to healthy donors.

There was relapse after autologous stem cell transplantation in every patient, and there was variation in brentuximab vedotin exposure. Produced via immunoSEQ multiplex PCR; TCRdb's table is partial and in-frame only. The sample carries over 85,000 clones, roughly 79% recorded once. The chain uses TRBV6-1 and TRBJ2-7; D unclear. The TCR was taken from a human donor with classical Hodgkin lymphoma. The sample in question was peripheral blood mononuclear cells (PBMCs), obtained before the second cycle of nivolumab. The CDR3 protein is CASSDEPRAEQYF. CDR3 in DNA: TGTGCCAGCAGTGACGAGCCTCGGGCCGAGCAGTACTTC.